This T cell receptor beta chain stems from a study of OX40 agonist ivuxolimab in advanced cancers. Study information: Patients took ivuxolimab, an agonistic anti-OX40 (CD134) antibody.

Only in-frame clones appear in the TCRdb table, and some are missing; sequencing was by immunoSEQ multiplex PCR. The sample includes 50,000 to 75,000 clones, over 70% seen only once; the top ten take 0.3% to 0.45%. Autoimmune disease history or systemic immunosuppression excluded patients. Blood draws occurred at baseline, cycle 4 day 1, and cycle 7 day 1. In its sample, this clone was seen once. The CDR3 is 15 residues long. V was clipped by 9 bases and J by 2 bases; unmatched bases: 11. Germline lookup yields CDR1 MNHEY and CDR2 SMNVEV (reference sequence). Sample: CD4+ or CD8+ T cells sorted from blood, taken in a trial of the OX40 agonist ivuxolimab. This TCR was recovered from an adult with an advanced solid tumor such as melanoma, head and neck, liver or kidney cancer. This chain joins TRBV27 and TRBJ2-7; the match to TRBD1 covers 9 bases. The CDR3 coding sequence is TGTGCCAGTGGGGAACAGGGACAGGGACCCTACGAGCAGTACTTC. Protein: CASGEQGQGPYEQYF.